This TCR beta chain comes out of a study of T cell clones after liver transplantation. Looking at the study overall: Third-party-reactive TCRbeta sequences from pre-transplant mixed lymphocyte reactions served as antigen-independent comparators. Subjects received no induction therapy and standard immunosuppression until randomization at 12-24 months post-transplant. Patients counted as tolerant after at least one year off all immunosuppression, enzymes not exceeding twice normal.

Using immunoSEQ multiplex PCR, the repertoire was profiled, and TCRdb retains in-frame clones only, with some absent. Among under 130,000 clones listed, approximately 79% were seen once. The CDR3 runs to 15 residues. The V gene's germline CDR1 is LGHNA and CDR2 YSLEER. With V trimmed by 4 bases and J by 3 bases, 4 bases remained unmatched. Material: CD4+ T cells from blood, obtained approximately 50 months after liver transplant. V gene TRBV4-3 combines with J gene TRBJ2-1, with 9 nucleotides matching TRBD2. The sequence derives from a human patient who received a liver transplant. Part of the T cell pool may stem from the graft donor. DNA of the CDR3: TGCGCCAGCAGCCCTCTAGCGGGGAGCTACAATGAGCAGTTCTTC. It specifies CASSPLAGSYNEQFF.